This TCR beta chain was captured by sequencing in a study of blood T cells in healthy people across ages. General study results and limits: TCR beta diversity was tightly associated with the proportion of naive T cells. Age brought a roughly linear fall in TCR beta diversity measured per million T cells.

V lost 0 bases and J lost 0, with 17 bases in between. The CDR3 is made up of 18 amino acids. Worth noting for this clonotype: Its antigen is not identified.

Combining a sample-barcoded 5' primer with a J-beta primer mix, a second PCR ran for about 7 to 12 cycles. Each cDNA molecule carried a tag from a template-switch adaptor that contained 12 random nucleotides. Each of the samples gave a minimum of 3 million paired-end reads that contained CDR3. TCRdb processed the 5' RACE reads anew with MiXCR; each CDR3 protein has one entry. The sample has about 1.4 million distinct CDR3 sequences; approximately 59% are singletons. This TCR came from a man between 18 and 29 years old in good health. Sequencing was done on a sample of blood. V is TRBV6-7 and J is TRBJ1-1, with D hard to call. TRBV6-7 is annotated as an ORF whose role is uncertain. As DNA, the CDR3 is TGTGCCAGCAGTTACTCTATCTCACAAGGAAGAGTGAACACTGAAGCTTTCTTT. It encodes CASSYSISQGRVNTEAFF.